These 32 T cell receptor beta chains were all obtained from the same sample, sequenced in a study of regulatory T cells in long-lasting Graves disease. Arm-PCR with iRepertoire HTBI primers amplified the CDR3 regions for these TCR beta libraries. One entry per CDR3 protein, called by TCRdb with MiXCR from the multiplex PCR reads. Among about 530,000 distinct CDR3 sequences listed, 15% to 20% were seen once. Time point in this sample: newly diagnosed GD, antithyroid drugs for less than 3 months. PBMC-extracted RNA yielded the TCR library. The same sample was also used in a study of T cells in Graves' hyperthyroidism and ophthalmopathy.

The sample was peripheral blood mononuclear cells (PBMCs), taken at new diagnosis, from a patient treated with antithyroid drugs. The receptor source for this set is a middle-aged woman with Graves disease.

Worth noting for this clonotype: One base away lies a much larger clone, so this may be a sequencing read error. The chain is built from TRBV7-9 and TRBJ2-7, with 8 bases aligning to TRBD1. CDR3 size: 15 residues. V lost 5 bases, J lost 0 bases, and 6 bases stayed unmatched. Germline V gene sequence: CDR1 SEHNR, CDR2 FQNEAQ (reference sequence). CDR3 protein: CASSQQGQASYEQYF. The DNA of the CDR3 is TGTGCCAGCAGCCAACAGGGACAGGCCTCCTACGAGCAGTACTTC.

This clonotype was observed many times. Its ends do not fully match the called genes, so a read error is possible. This chain links TRBV6-1 with TRBJ2-2; TRBD2 is a possible D gene (6 bases). Per germline, CDR1 MNHNS and CDR2 SASEGT. This CDR3 is built from 13 residues. The CDR3 region is CASSEVYPREVFF. The CDR3 nucleotides read TGTGCCAGCAGTGAAGTGTATCCGAGGGAGGTGTTTTTT.

J is TRBJ2-3 and V is TRBV7-9; D gene ambiguous. Trimming stripped 5 bases from V and 1 base from J, with 13 bases between. From germline, CDR1 is SEHNR and CDR2 FQNEAQ (reference sequence). CDR3 length: 15 residues. CDR3 coding DNA: TGTGCCAGCAGCCCGACCAGGACCCGCACAGATACGCAGTATTTT. This sequence encodes CASSPTRTRTDTQYF.

This clonotype appeared many times. This chain joins TRBV30 and TRBJ1-1; the D gene is possibly TRBD1 (6 bases). Trimming stripped 6 bases from V and 2 bases from J, with 10 bases between. The CDR3 consists of 12 residues. The germline V gene has CDR1 GTSNPN and CDR2 SVGIG (reference sequence). In DNA, the CDR3 is TGTGCCTGCCACAGGGCCAACACTGAAGCTTTCTTT. It yields the protein CACHRANTEAFF.

On this clonotype: A much larger clone lies a single base off, so this may be a read error. The chain has TRBV15 and TRBJ1-1; a weak D match, TRBD1 (5 bases). This CDR3 contains 13 residues. Germline CDR1 reads LNHNV; CDR2 reads YYDKDF (reference sequence). V lost 3 bases and J 6 bases, leaving 11 bases between the germline ends. CDR3 coding DNA: TGTGCCACCAGCAGGAGGGGAGGGCCTGAAGCTTTCTTT. Its translation: CATSRRGGPEAFF.

This clonotype was seen only a few times. V is TRBV6-1 and J is TRBJ2-3, with 8 nucleotides matching TRBD2. V shed 7 bases, J shed 0 bases, and the junction held 18 bases outside the gene matches. CDR3 length: 19 amino acids. The germline gives CDR1 MNHNS, CDR2 SASEGT. In DNA, the CDR3 is TGTGCCAGCAACCCTCTAATGGCGGGGGGCGCGACTAGCACAGATACGCAGTATTTT. Translation gives CASNPLMAGGATSTDTQYF.

This chain connects TRBV7-3 to TRBJ2-6; maybe TRBD2 (6 bases). Trimming cost V 2 bases and J 0 bases, with 14 bases left between them. This CDR3 is built from 18 residues. The germline gives CDR1 SGHTA, CDR2 FQGTGA. The CDR3 protein is CASSLGRGWDSGANVLTF. CDR3 DNA: TGTGCCAGCAGCTTAGGGCGGGGATGGGACTCTGGGGCCAACGTCCTGACTTTC.

The chain employs TRBV18 and TRBJ2-7; D perhaps matches TRBD2 (6 bases). Germline loops: CDR1 KGHSH, CDR2 LQKENI. V lost 0 bases and J lost 7, with 19 bases in between. CDR3 size: 16 residues. The CDR3 DNA reads TGTGCCAGCTCACCACCGGTCGGGACTCCACTTCGAGAGCAGTACTTC. The encoded protein is CASSPPVGTPLREQYF.

This clonotype was picked up a small number of times. The V and J genes are TRBV20-1 and TRBJ2-3; possible D gene TRBD1, 5 bases. Trimming took 6 bases from V and 5 from J, leaving 15 bases between them. CDR3 size: 13 residues. Per germline, CDR1 DFQATT and CDR2 SNEGSKA (reference sequence). The CDR3 DNA follows: TGCAGTGCCCAGAAGGGGCTGGGAGATACGCAGTATTTT. Protein: CSAQKGLGDTQYF.

This clonotype was counted ten times or more. The chain joins TRBV2 to TRBJ2-1; D may be TRBD2 (6 bases). The last part of the DNA fits TRBJ2-5 better; the J call may be wrong. CDR1 SNHLY and CDR2 FYNNEI come from the germline V gene. The CDR3 contains 17 residues. DNA for the CDR3: TGTGCCAGCAGCGAAAACCGGGTCCGGGGGTCCCAAGAGACCCAGTACTTC. Encoded protein: CASSENRVRGSQETQYF.

In its sample, this clonotype was seen many times. The chain links TRBV5-1 to TRBJ2-2; D might be TRBD1 (6 bases). Germline V gene data show CDR1 as SGHRS and CDR2 as YFSETQ. V gave up 4 bases and J gave up 0 bases, with 10 bases separating them. This CDR3 spans 15 amino acids. Here the CDR3 DNA reads TGCGCCAGCAGCAGGGACAACGCGAACACCGGGGAGCTGTTTTTT. Protein sequence: CASSRDNANTGELFF.

In this sample, this clonotype turned up many times. The chain combines TRBV10-3 with TRBJ1-2; D remains unclear. The V end lost 5 bases, the J end lost 7 bases, and 17 bases lay between the germline ends. CDR1 is ENHRY, CDR2 SYGVKD, per germline. The CDR3 spans 14 residues. In DNA, the CDR3 is TGTGCCATCAGTCAGGCCGTGGAGGGTACTGGCTACACCTTC. It is translated as CAISQAVEGTGYTF.

This clonotype was counted at least ten times. The chain has TRBV24-1 and TRBJ2-1, with 8 bases lining up with TRBD2. The CDR3 is 17 residues long. V was clipped by 2 bases and J by 2 bases; unmatched bases: 7. The V gene's germline CDR1 is KGHDR and CDR2 SFDVKD. The CDR3 protein is CATSDSNRGGPYNEQFF. In nucleotides, the CDR3 is TGTGCCACCAGTGATTCGAATCGGGGGGGCCCCTACAATGAGCAGTTCTTC.

This clonotype appeared a few times. A junction end diverges from the germline sequence, so it may reflect a read error. The V gene is TRBV2, the J gene TRBJ2-1; a possible D gene is TRBD1 (6 bases). Germline V gene sequence: CDR1 SNHLY, CDR2 FYNNEI. The CDR3 has 13 amino acids. CDR3 bases: TGTGCCAGCAGTTCGGACAGTCTGAATGGGCAGTTCTTC. It translates to CASSSDSLNGQFF.

The sample holds many counts of this clonotype. The chain has TRBV12-3 or TRBV12-4 and TRBJ2-3; D is undetermined. The V and J ends lost 7 bases and 0 bases respectively, with 8 bases between them. The CDR3 contains 13 residues. The CDR3 DNA is TGTGCCAGCAAGCGTGCTAGCACAGATACGCAGTATTTT. Protein sequence: CASKRASTDTQYF.

Of note for this clonotype: The missing conserved phenylalanine or tryptophan at the end of this CDR3 makes a read error likely. The J gene is TRBJ2-3, the V gene TRBV19, with TRBD2 as a possible D gene (6 bases). The germline V gene encodes CDR1 LNHDA and CDR2 SQIVND (reference sequence). The CDR3 consists of 14 residues. The V and J ends lost 3 bases and 2 bases respectively, with 9 bases between them. This CDR3 reads CASSITSTTDTQYL. CDR3 nucleotides: TGTGCCAGTAGTATTACTAGCACCACAGATACGCAGTATCTT.

On this clonotype: A much larger clone is a single base away; this may be a read error. The V call is TRBV2, the J call TRBJ2-7; a weak D match, TRBD1 (6 bases). Germline-derived CDR1 and CDR2 are SNHLY and FYNNEI. The length of the CDR3 is 14 residues. CDR3 sequence (DNA): TGTGCCAGCAGCGAAGACAGGTGGTTCTACGAGCAGTACTTC. This translates into CASSEDRWFYEQYF.

The chain recombines TRBV14 with TRBJ2-7; 11 positions match TRBD1. This CDR3 comprises 14 residues. CDR1 and CDR2 from the germline V gene are SGHDN and FVKESK. V lost 4 bases, J lost 9 bases, and 8 bases stayed unmatched. The CDR3 reads CASSPGQGAWGQYF. The CDR3, as DNA: TGTGCCAGCAGCCCCGGACAGGGGGCATGGGGGCAGTACTTC.

The sample holds one count of this clonotype. This may arise from a read error, as a much more abundant clone is one base away. This chain links TRBV6-1 with TRBJ1-5; TRBD1 might be the D (6 bases). Per the germline V gene, CDR1 is MNHNS and CDR2 is SASEGT. The CDR3 runs 14 residues. The CDR3 is CASTGAWGNQPQQF. The CDR3 DNA reads TGTGCCAGCACAGGGGCTTGGGGCAATCAGCCCCAGCAGTTT.

This clonotype occurred a few times. The chain recombines TRBV19 with TRBJ1-2; tentative D call: TRBD1 (6 bases). This CDR3 comprises 12 residues. The germline CDR1 and CDR2 sequences are LNHDA and SQIVND (reference sequence). V lost 7 bases, J lost 4 bases, and 10 bases lay in between. The CDR3 loop reads CASTDRSYGYTF. In DNA form, the CDR3 reads TGTGCCAGTACAGACAGGAGCTATGGCTACACCTTC.

This clonotype was recorded many times. The gene calls are TRBV15 and TRBJ1-4; possible D gene TRBD1, 5 bases. Trimming removed 0 bases at V and 14 bases at J, with 13 bases between. Germline values: CDR1 LNHNV, CDR2 YYDKDF (reference sequence). This CDR3 is 13 amino acids long. The CDR3 sequence is CATSREAGRDLFF. For the CDR3, the DNA is TGTGCCACCAGCAGAGAGGCGGGCAGGGACCTGTTTTTT.

This clonotype appeared many times. The V gene is TRBV7-2, the J gene TRBJ1-1; the D is unclear. Trimming cost V 3 bases and J 0 bases, with 8 bases left between them. This CDR3 is built from 14 residues. Germline lookup yields CDR1 SGHTA and CDR2 FQGNSA. CDR3 in DNA: TGTGCCAGCAGCTTCGACGGCATGAACACTGAAGCTTTCTTT. Translated: CASSFDGMNTEAFF.

This chain links TRBV3-1 with TRBJ1-5; TRBD1 aligns across 8 bases. After removal of 3 bases from V and 3 bases from J, the junction contained 4 bases not matched to a gene. Germline-derived CDR1 and CDR2 are LGHDT and YNNKEL (reference sequence). The CDR3 runs 15 residues. CDR3 sequence (DNA): TGTGCCAGCAGCCATACGACAGGGGCCAATCAGCCCCAGCATTTT. Its translation is CASSHTTGANQPQHF.

Ten or more counts support this clonotype. This chain links TRBV20-1 with TRBJ2-4; 7 positions agree with TRBD1. The CDR3 is made up of 16 amino acids. V gave up 7 bases and J gave up 0 bases; unmatched junction bases: 12. Germline CDR1 DFQATT, CDR2 SNEGSKA (reference sequence). CDR3 in DNA: TGCAGTGTTATACGCCGGGACAGATTAGCCAAAAACATTCAGTACTTC. Its translation: CSVIRRDRLAKNIQYF.

This clonotype was seen many times. This chain connects TRBV30 to TRBJ2-7; D remains ambiguous. V was cut by 1 base and J by 1 base, with 5 bases left in between. This CDR3 has 12 residues. Germline values: CDR1 GTSNPN, CDR2 SVGIG (reference sequence). CDR3 bases: TGTGCCTGGAGTGATGGGTCCTACGAGCAGTACTTC. It encodes CAWSDGSYEQYF.

As concerns this clonotype: A read error is the likely source, as a far larger clone sits one nucleotide away. The V and J genes are TRBV2 and TRBJ2-5; 10 bases line up with TRBD1. Germline CDR1 is SNHLY and CDR2 is FYNNEI. The CDR3 length is 15 residues. CDR3 DNA sequence: TGTGCCAGCAGCGTCCTCCCGGACAGGGGGGAGACCCAGCACTTC. Amino acids: CASSVLPDRGETQHF.

This clonotype appeared many times. This chain joins TRBV2 and TRBJ1-5, with D tentatively TRBD1 (5 bases). The CDR3 sequence is 15 residues long. From germline, CDR1 is SNHLY and CDR2 FYNNEI. V shed 3 bases and J shed 5 bases, with 14 bases lying between them. CDR3 nucleotides: TGTGCCAGCAGTGATGAGGGTGGGGGGGATCAGCCCCAGCATTTT. The encoded protein is CASSDEGGGDQPQHF.

Worth noting for this clonotype: Just one base apart from a much larger clone, this may be a read error. The CDR3 bases are TGCGCCAGCAGCTTCGCGGAGGACAGGACTGAAGCTTTCTTT. Translation: CASSFAEDRTEAFF. The chain uses TRBV5-1 and TRBJ1-1; 7 bases line up with TRBD1. The CDR3 is made up of 14 amino acids. The V gene end was trimmed by 2 bases and the J gene end by 5 bases; junction bases not matched to a gene: 6. The germline CDR1 and CDR2 sequences are SGHRS and YFSETQ.

Ten or more counts support this clonotype. The V gene is TRBV7-8, the J gene TRBJ1-2; the D is unclear. CDR3 length equals 11 residues. Germline V gene sequence: CDR1 SGHVS, CDR2 FQNEAQ. V lost 5 bases and J lost 4, with 5 bases in between. The DNA for the CDR3 is TGTGCCAGCAGCAGAGTCTATGGCTACACCTTC. The encoded protein is CASSRVYGYTF. Combining the CDR3 with reference TRBV7-8 and TRBJ1-2 gives the whole variable domain GAGVSQSPRYKVAKRGQDVALRCDPISGHVSLFWYQQALGQGPEFLTYFQNEAQLDKSGLPSDRFFAERPEGSVSTLKIQRTQQEDSAVYLCASSRVYGYTFGSGTRLTVV.

This clonotype was observed at least ten times. V gene TRBV9 combines with J gene TRBJ1-5; the match to TRBD1 covers 7 bases. CDR3 length equals 15 residues. Trimming at V came to 2 bases and at J to 2 bases, leaving 4 bases not matched to a gene. CDR1 SGDLS and CDR2 YYNGEE come from the germline V gene. For the CDR3, the DNA is TGTGCCAGCAGCGTTTCTGACAGGGGCAATCAGCCCCAGCATTTT. Protein: CASSVSDRGNQPQHF.

There are a few counts of this clonotype. The V call is TRBV12-3 or TRBV12-4, the J call TRBJ1-6; D ambiguous. The CDR3 extends over 16 amino acids. With 1 base removed from V and 5 bases from J, the gap between germline ends came to 12 bases. In DNA, the CDR3 is TGTGCCAGCAGTTTAGACTGGAGGGTTGATAATTCACCCCTCCACTTT. Translated: CASSLDWRVDNSPLHF.

The chain links TRBV6-2 or TRBV6-3 to TRBJ1-3; tentatively, D is TRBD1 (6 bases). The germline V gene has CDR1 MNHEY and CDR2 SVGEGT. The CDR3 is 18 amino acids. V lost 0 bases, J lost 2 bases, and 17 bases lay in between. DNA for the CDR3: TGTGCCAGCAGTTACTCCACTGGGGGCGATACCCCTGGAAACACCATATATTTT. It codes for CASSYSTGGDTPGNTIYF.